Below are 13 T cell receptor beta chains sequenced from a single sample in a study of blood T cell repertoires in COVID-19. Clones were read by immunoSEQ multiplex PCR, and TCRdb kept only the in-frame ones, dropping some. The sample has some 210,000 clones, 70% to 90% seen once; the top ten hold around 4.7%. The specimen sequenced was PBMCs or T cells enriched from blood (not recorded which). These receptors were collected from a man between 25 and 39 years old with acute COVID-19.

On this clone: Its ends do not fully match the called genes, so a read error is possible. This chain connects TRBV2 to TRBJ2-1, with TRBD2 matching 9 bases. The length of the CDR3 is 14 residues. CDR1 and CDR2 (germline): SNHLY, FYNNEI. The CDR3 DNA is TGTGCCAGCCGTGAGCGGGGGGCTTACAATGAGCAGTTCTTC. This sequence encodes CASRERGAYNEQFF.

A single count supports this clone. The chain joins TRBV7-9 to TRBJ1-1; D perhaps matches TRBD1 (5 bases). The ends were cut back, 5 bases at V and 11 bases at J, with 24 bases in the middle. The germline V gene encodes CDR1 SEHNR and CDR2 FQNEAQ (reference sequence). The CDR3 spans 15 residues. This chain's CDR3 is CASSPTASREDLAFF. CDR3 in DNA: TGTGCCAGCAGCCCGACGGCCTCCAGGGAGGACTTGGCTTTCTTT. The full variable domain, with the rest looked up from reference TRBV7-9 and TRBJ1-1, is DTGVSQNPRHKITKRGQNVTFRCDPISEHNRLYWYRQTLGQGPEFLTYFQNEAQLEKSRLLSDRFSAERPKGSFSTLEIQRTEQGDSAMYLCASSPTASREDLAFFGQGTRLTVV.

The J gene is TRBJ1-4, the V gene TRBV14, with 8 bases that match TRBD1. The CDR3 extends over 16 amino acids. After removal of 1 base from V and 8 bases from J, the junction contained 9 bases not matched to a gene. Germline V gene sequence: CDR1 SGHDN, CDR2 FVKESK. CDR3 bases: TGTGCCAGCAGCCAAGCTTTCGGCAGGGGGCTAGAAAAACTGTTTTTT. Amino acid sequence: CASSQAFGRGLEKLFF.

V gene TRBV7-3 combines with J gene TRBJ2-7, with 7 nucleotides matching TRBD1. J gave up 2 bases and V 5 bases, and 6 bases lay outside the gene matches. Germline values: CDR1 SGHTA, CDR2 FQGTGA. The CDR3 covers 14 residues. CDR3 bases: TGTGCCAGCAGCCCCCCGGGACAGCCCTACGAGCAGTACTTC. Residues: CASSPPGQPYEQYF.

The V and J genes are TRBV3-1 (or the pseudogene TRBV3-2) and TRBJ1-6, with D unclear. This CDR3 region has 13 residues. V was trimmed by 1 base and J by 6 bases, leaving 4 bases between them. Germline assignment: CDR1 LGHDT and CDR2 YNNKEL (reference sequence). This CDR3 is CASSQALNSPLHF. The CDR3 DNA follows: TGTGCCAGCAGCCAAGCTCTTAATTCACCCCTCCACTTT.

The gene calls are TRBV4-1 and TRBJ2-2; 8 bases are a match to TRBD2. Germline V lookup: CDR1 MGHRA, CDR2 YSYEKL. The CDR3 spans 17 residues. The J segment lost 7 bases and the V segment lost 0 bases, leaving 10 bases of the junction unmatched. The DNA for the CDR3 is TGCGCCAGCAGCCAAGAAGTAACGGGGGGGGCCAACGGGGAGCTGTTTTTT. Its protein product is CASSQEVTGGANGELFF.

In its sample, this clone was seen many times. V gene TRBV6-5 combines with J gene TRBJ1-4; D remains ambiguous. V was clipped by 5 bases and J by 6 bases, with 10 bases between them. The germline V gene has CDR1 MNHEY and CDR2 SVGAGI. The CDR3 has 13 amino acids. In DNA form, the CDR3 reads TGTGCCAGCAGTCGTTCCGGGGATGAAAAACTGTTTTTT. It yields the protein CASSRSGDEKLFF.

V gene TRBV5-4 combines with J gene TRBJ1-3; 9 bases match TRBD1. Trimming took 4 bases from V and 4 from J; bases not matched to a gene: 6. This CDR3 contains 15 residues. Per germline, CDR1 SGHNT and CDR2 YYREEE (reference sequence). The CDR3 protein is CASSPGTGFGNTIYF. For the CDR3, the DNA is TGTGCCAGCAGCCCCGGGACAGGGTTCGGAAACACCATATATTTT.

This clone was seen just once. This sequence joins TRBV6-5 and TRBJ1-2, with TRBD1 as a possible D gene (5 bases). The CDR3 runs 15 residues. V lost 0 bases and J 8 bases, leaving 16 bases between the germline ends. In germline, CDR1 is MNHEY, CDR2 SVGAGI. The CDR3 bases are TGTGCCAGCAGTTACTCTCGGGGAGGGGTGGTCGGCTACACCTTC. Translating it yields CASSYSRGGVVGYTF.

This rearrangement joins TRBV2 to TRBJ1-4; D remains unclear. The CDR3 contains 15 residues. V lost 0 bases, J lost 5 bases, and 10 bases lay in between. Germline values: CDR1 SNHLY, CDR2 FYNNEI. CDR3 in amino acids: CASSEALGRNEKLFF. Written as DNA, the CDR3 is TGTGCCAGCAGTGAAGCGCTTGGCAGGAATGAAAAACTGTTTTTT. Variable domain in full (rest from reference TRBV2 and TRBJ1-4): EPEVTQTPSHQVTQMGQEVILRCVPISNHLYFYWYRQILGQKVEFLVSFYNNEISEKSEIFDDQFSVERPDGSNFTLKIRSTKLEDSAMYFCASSEALGRNEKLFFGSGTQLSVL.

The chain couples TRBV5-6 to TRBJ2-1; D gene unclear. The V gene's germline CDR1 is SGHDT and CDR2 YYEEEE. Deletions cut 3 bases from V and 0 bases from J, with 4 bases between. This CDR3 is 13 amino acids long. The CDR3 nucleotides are TGTGCCAGCAGCTGGAGCTCCTACAATGAGCAGTTCTTC. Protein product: CASSWSSYNEQFF.

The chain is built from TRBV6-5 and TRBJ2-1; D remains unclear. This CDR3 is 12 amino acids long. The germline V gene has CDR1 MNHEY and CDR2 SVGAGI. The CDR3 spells CAAAGPYNEQFF. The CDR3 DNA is TGTGCTGCGGCCGGCCCCTACAATGAGCAGTTCTTC.

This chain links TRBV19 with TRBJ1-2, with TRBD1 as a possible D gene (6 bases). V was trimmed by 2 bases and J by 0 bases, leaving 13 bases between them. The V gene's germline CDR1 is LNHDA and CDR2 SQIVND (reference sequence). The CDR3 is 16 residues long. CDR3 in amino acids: CASSIRDTTTNYGYTF. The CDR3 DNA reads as TGTGCCAGTAGTATACGGGACACCACTACTAACTATGGCTACACCTTC.